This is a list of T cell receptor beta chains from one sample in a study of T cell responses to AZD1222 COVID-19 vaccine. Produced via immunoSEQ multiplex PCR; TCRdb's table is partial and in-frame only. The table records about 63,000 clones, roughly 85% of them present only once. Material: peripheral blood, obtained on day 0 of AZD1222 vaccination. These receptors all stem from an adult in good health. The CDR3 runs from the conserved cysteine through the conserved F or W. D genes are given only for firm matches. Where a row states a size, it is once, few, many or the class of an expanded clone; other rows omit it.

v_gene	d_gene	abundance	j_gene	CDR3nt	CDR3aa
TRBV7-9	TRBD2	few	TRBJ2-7	TGTGCCAGCAGACCCGATGGGGCTAGCGGGAGCTCCTACGAGCAGTACTTC	CASRPDGASGSSYEQYF
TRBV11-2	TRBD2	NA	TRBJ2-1	TGTGCCAGCAGCTTAGGTTTTCTAGCGGGGGGATACAATGAGCAGTTCTTC	CASSLGFLAGGYNEQFF
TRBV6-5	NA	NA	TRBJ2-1	TGTGCCATCAGGGGGGCCCTATCAACGAATGAGCAGTTCTTC	CAIRGALSTNEQFF
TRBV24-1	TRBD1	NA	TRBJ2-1	TGTGCCACCAGTGGACGAGGACAGGGGACCTACAATGAGCAGTTCTTC	CATSGRGQGTYNEQFF
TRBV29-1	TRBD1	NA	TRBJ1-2	TGCAGCGTTGACCCCCTGGACAGGGACGTTAGGGGCTACACCTTC	CSVDPLDRDVRGYTF
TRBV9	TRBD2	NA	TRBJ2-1	TGTGCCAGCAGCGCCAGGGACTACAACAATGAGCAGTTCTTC	CASSARDYNNEQFF
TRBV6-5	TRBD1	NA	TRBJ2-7	TGTGCCAGCAGCGTGACAGGGGGGACAGGATACGAGCAGTACTTC	CASSVTGGTGYEQYF
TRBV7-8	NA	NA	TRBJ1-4	TGTGCCAGCAGCTCACAGACGGGTTTTAATGAAAAACTGTTTTTT	CASSSQTGFNEKLFF
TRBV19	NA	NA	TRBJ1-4	TGTGCCAGTAGGACTGCAACTAATGAAAAACTGTTTTTT	CASRTATNEKLFF
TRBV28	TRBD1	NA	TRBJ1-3	TGTGCCAGCAGTTCGCCGGGGACAGGGGGCCCCTCTGGAAACACCATATATTTT	CASSSPGTGGPSGNTIYF
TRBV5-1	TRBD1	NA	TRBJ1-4	TGCGCCAGCAGCTTGGGACAGGGGATTGCGGCAAATGAAAAACTGTTTTTT	CASSLGQGIAANEKLFF
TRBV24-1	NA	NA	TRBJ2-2	TGTGCCACCAGTGATTTGAGGGCGACCGGGGAGCTGTTTTTT	CATSDLRATGELFF
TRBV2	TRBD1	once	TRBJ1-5	TGTGCCAGCGGAGGGACAGCAGATCAGCCCCAGCATTTT	CASGGTADQPQHF
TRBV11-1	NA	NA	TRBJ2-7	TGTGCCAGCAGCGCCTTAACAGGGTTCGTCTACGAGCAGTACTTC	CASSALTGFVYEQYF
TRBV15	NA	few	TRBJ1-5	TGTGCCACCGGACGGCTGAATCAGCCCCAGCATTTT	CATGRLNQPQHF
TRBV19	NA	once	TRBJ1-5	TGTGCCAGTAGTATATTTAGGGGCAGGCAGCCCCAGCATTTT	CASSIFRGRQPQHF
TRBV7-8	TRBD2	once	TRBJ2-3	TGTGCCAGCAGCTTAGACGGGGGGGCTTCAGATACGCAGTATTTT	CASSLDGGASDTQYF
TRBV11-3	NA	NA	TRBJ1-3	TGTGCCAGCAGCCCGGACGGAAACTCTGGAAACACCATATATTTT	CASSPDGNSGNTIYF
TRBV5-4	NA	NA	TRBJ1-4	TGTGCCAGCAGCTTGGGTGGACCGACTAATGAAAAACTGTTTTTT	CASSLGGPTNEKLFF
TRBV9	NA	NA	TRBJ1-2	TGTGCCAGCAGCGTCGGGAGGACAGCTAACTATGGCTACACCTTC	CASSVGRTANYGYTF
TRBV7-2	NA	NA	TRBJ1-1	TGTGCCAGCAGCTTCTCTCCGGGGAAGAACACTGAAGCTTTCTTT	CASSFSPGKNTEAFF
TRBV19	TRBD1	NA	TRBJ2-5	TGTGCCACCACCGGGAGGGACAGGGGGTTTGAGACCCAGTACTTC	CATTGRDRGFETQYF
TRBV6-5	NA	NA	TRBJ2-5	TGTGCCAGCACTCGCCGGGAGACCCAGTACTTC	CASTRRETQYF
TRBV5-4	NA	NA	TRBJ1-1	TGTGCCAGCAGCTCAATCGGGGCCGAAGCTTTCTTT	CASSSIGAEAFF
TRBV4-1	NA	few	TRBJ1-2	TGCGCCAGCAGCCAAGATATGTCAGGGGTCTATGGCTACACCTTC	CASSQDMSGVYGYTF